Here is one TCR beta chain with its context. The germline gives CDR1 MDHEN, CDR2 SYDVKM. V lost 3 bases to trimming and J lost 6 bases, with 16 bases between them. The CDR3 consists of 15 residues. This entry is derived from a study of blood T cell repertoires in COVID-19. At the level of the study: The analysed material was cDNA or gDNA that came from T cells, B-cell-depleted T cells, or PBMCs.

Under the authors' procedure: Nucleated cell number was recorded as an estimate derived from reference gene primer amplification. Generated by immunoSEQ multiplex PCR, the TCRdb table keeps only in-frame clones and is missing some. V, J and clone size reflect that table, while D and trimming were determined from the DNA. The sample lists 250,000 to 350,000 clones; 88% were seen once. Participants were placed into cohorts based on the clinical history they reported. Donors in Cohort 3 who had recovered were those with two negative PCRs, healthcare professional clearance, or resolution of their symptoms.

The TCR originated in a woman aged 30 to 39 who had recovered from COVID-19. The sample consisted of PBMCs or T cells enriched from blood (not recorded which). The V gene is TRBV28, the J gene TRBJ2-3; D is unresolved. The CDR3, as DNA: TGTGCCAGCAGTTTTATCGATTCCCCCAGGGATACGCAGTATTTT. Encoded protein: CASSFIDSPRDTQYF.